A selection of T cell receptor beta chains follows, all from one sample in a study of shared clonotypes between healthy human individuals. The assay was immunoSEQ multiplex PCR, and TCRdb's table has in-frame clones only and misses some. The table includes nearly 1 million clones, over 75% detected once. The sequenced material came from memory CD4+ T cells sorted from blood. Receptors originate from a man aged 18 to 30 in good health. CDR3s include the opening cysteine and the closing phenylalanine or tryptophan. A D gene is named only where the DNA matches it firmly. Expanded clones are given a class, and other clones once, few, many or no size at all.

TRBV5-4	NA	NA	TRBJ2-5	TGTGCCAGCAGCTTGGGGCTAGCGCCCCAGCAAGAGACCCAGTACTTC	CASSLGLAPQQETQYF
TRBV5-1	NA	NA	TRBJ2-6	TGCGCCAGCAGCTTGGACGCATCACCTGGGGCCAACGTCCTGACTTTC	CASSLDASPGANVLTF
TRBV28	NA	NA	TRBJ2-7	TGTGCCAGCAGGGGTCTACAGGCGACGGGGGAGCAGTACTTC	CASRGLQATGEQYF
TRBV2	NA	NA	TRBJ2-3	TGTGCCAGTTCCGGAAAACGGGCCGGCACAGATACGCAGTATTTT	CASSGKRAGTDTQYF
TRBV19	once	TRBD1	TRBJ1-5	TGTGCCAGTAGTACCGGGACAGACGATCAGCCCCAGCATTTT	CASSTGTDDQPQHF
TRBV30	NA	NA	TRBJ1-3	TGTGCCTGGAGTCTCATTGGAGACACCATATATTTT	CAWSLIGDTIYF
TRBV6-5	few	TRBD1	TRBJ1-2	TGTGCCAGCAGCGTAGGACAGGGACTCTATGGCTACACCTTC	CASSVGQGLYGYTF
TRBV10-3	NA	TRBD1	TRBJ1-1	TGTGCCATCAGTGAGGACCCAAACAGGGGGGACACTGAAGCTTTCTTT	CAISEDPNRGDTEAFF
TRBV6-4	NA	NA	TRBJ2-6	TGTGCCAGCAGTGACGGGACCAGGAGCTCTGGGGCCAACGTCCTGACTTTC	CASSDGTRSSGANVLTF
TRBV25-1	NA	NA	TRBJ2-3	TGTGCCAGCCAGACAGCCGTAGAGTTAGATACGCAGTATTTT	CASQTAVELDTQYF
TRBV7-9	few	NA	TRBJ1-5	TGTGCCAGCAGCTCGAGTCCCCGGCCCCAGCATTTT	CASSSSPRPQHF
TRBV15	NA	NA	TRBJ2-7	TGTGCCACCAGCAGAGAAAAGGGAGCGGTAGCCTACGAGCAGTACTTC	CATSREKGAVAYEQYF
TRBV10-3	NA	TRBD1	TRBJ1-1	TGTGCCATCAGTCACAAACAGGGGTGGAGTGACACTGAAGCTTTCTTT	CAISHKQGWSDTEAFF
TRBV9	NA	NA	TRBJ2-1	TGTGCCAGCAGCCCAGCGGGCGGCGTGACCTACAATGAGCAGTTCTTC	CASSPAGGVTYNEQFF
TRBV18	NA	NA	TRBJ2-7	TGTGCCAGCTCATCCCAGGGCGCCTACGAGCAGTACTTC	CASSSQGAYEQYF
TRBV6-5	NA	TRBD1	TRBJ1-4	TGTGCCAGCAGCAATACAGGGGTCGAGGGAAAACTGTTTTTT	CASSNTGVEGKLFF
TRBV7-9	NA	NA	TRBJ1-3	TGTGCCAGCAGCTTATATGCCGCCAGGGAAGAAGGAAACACCATATATTTT	CASSLYAAREEGNTIYF
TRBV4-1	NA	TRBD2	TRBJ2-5	TGCGCCAGCAGCCAAGATTTCCTAGCGGGAGTAGAGACCCAGTACTTC	CASSQDFLAGVETQYF